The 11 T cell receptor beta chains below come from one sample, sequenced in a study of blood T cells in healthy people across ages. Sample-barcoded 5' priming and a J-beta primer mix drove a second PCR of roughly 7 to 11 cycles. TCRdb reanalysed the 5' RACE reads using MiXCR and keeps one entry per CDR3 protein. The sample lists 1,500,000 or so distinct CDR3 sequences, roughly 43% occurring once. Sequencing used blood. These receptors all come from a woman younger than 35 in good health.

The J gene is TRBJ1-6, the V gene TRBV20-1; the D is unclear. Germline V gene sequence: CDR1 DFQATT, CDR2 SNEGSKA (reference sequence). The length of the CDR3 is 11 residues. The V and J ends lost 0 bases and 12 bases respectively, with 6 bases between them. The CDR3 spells CSARDGVPLHF. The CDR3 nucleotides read TGCAGTGCTAGAGATGGGGTACCCCTCCACTTT.

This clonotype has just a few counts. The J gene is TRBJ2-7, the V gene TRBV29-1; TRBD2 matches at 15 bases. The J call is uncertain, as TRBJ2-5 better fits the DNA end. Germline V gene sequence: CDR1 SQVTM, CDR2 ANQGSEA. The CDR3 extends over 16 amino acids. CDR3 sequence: CSAVRGLAGGRETQYF. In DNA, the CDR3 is TGCAGCGCAGTGCGGGGACTAGCGGGAGGCCGGGAGACCCAGTACTTC.

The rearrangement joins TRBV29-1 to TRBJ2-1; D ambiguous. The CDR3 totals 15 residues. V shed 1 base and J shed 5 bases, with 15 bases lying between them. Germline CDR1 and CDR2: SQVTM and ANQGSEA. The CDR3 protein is CSVEGLRSGHNEQFF. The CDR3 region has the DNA TGCAGCGTTGAAGGGTTGAGGTCCGGGCACAATGAGCAGTTCTTC.

The chain's CDR3 is CASGITGNTEAFF. The CDR3 bases are TGTGCCAGCGGGATTACAGGGAACACTGAAGCTTTCTTT. The chain uses TRBV27 and TRBJ1-1, with D perhaps TRBD1 (5 bases). Per germline, CDR1 MNHEY and CDR2 SMNVEV (reference sequence). Trimming left V 8 bases short and J 1 base short, with 11 bases between. The CDR3 sequence is 13 residues long.

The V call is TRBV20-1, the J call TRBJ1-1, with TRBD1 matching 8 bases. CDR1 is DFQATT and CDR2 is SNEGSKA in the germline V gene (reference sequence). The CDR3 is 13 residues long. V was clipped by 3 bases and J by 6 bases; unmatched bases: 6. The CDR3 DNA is TGCAGTGCTAGCCCAGGGGGCAGGGCTGAAGCTTTCTTT. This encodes CSASPGGRAEAFF.

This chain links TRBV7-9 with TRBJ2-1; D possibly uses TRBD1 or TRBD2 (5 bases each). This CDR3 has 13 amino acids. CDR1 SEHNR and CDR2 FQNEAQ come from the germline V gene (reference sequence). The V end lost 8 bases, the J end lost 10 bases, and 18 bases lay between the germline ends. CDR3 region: CASQGVSSYEQFF. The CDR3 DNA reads TGTGCCAGCCAGGGAGTCAGCTCCTACGAGCAGTTCTTC.

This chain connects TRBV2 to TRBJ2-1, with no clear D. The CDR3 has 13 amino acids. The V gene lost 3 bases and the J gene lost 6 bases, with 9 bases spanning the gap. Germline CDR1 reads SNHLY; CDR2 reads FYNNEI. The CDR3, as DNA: TGTGCCAGCAGTGATCGGAAAAGCAATGAGCAGTTCTTC. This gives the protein CASSDRKSNEQFF.

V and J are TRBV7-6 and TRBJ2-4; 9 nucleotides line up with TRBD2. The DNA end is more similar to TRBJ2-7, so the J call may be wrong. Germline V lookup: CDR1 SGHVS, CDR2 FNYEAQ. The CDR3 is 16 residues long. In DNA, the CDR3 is TGTGCCAGCAGCCCCATAGTGAGCGGGAGGACGTACGAGCAGTACTTC. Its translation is CASSPIVSGRTYEQYF.

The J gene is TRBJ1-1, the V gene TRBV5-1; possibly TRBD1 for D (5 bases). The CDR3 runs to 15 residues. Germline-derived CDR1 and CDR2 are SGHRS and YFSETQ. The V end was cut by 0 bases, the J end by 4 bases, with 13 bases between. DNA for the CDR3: TGCGCCAGCAGCTTGGATGGGGGTTCGGGCACTGAAGCTTTCTTT. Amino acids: CASSLDGGSGTEAFF.

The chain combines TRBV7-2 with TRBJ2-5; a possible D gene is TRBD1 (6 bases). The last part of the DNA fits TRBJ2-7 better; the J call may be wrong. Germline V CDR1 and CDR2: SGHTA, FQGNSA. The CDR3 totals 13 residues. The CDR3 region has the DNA TGTGCCAGCAGCTTCGGCAGGGGAAACGAGCAGTACTTC. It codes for CASSFGRGNEQYF.

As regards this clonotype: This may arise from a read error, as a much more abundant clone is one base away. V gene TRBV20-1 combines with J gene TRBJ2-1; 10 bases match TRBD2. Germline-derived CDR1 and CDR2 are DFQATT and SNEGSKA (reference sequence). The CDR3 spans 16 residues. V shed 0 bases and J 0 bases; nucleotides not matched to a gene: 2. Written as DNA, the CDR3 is TGCAGTGCTAGAGAAGCGGGGGGGAGCTCCTACAATGAGCAGTTCTTC. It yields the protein CSAREAGGSSYNEQFF.